This T cell receptor (beta chain) was captured by sequencing in a study of blood T cells in healthy people across ages. Study conclusions and caveats: Per million T cells, TCR beta diversity dropped about linearly as age rose.

Germline V gives CDR1 SGHRS, CDR2 YFSETQ. Trimming removed 0 bases at V and 4 bases at J, with 7 bases between. The CDR3 is 13 residues long. This clonotype was found a few times. Its antigen is still unknown. PCR was performed a second time for about 7 to 12 cycles using a sample-barcoded 5' primer and a J-beta primer mix. Every molecule of cDNA carried a tag from a template-switch adaptor with 12 random nucleotides. TCRdb reprocessed the 5' RACE reads via MiXCR and lists one record per CDR3 protein. Here the sample spans fewer than 900,000 distinct CDR3 sequences, roughly 43% being singletons. Input material: blood. The sequence came from a woman aged 60-75 years in good health. The chain has TRBV5-1 and TRBJ1-1; D is undetermined. As DNA, the CDR3 is TGCGCCAGCAGCTTGGAGGCAGCCACTGAAGCTTTCTTT. Its protein product is CASSLEAATEAFF. The whole variable domain, remainder taken from reference TRBV5-1 and TRBJ1-1, is KAGVTQTPRYLIKTRGQQVTLSCSPISGHRSVSWYQQTPGQGLQFLFEYFSETQRNKGNFPGRFSGRQFSNSRSEMNVSTLELGDSALYLCASSLEAATEAFFGQGTRLTVV.